The clone carrying this TCR beta chain showed up just a few times. The V end lost 1 base, the J end lost 5 bases, and 6 bases lay between the germline ends. The CDR3 has 13 amino acids. CDR1 is SEHNR, CDR2 FQNEAQ, per germline (reference sequence). These data are taken from a study of blood T cell repertoires in COVID-19. Study summary: Whether acute or convalescent, the COVID-19 samples came from the United States, Italy and Spain. PBMCs, B-cell-depleted T cells, or T cells were the source of the cDNA or gDNA that made up the material.

Original data processing: The assay estimated nucleated cells by amplifying reference gene primers. Produced via immunoSEQ multiplex PCR; TCRdb's table is partial and in-frame only. V, J and clone size reflect that table, while D and trimming were determined from the DNA. The sample contains more than 70,000 clones, around four fifths of which appear only once. The sequenced material came from peripheral blood. This chain connects TRBV7-9 to TRBJ1-5; D is possibly TRBD1 (5 bases). This TCR derives from a human donor in a cohort sampled during active COVID-19. The DNA for the CDR3 is TGTGCCAGCAGCTTAGAAGGGGATCAGCCCCAGCATTTT. Translating gives CASSLEGDQPQHF.